The clone carrying this T cell receptor beta chain turned up a few times. Its antigen is unknown. The same CDR3 arises from other DNA sequences in this sample as well. The investigators reverse transcribed all of the isolated RNA, so they sequenced expressed TCRB transcripts. Sequenced by immunoSEQ multiplex PCR; TCRdb stores in-frame clones only, minus some. The sample shows roughly 400,000 clones, more than 11% of them seen only once. This entry belongs to a study of beta chain features in type 1 diabetes. Whole-study results and caveats: cDNA-based reads could over-represent cells with high TCR expression.

CD4+ naive, central memory, regulatory and stem cell-like memory subsets were isolated by sorting on CD45RO/CCR7/CD25/CD127/CD95/CD27. Material for sequencing was naive CD4+ T cells from blood. The receptor comes from a man aged 25 to 45 in good health.

The CDR3 DNA follows: TGCAGCGTTCGGGGCCAGCCTAACACTGAAGCTTTCTTT. Translating gives CSVRGQPNTEAFF. The chain links TRBV29-1 to TRBJ1-1; weak D call: TRBD1 (5 bases). This CDR3 spans 13 amino acids. Between the trimmed V and J ends, which lost 5 bases and 2 bases, there was a span of 12 bases. The V gene's germline CDR1 is SQVTM and CDR2 ANQGSEA.